The rows below give T cell receptor beta chains drawn from one sample of a study of blood T cell repertoires in COVID-19. Sequencing was performed with immunoSEQ multiplex PCR; in TCRdb, only in-frame clones are kept and a portion is missing. The sample lists 70,000 or so clones; 65% to 90% were seen once. The sample consisted of peripheral blood. These receptors originate from an elderly man with acute or convalescent COVID-19. The CDR3 runs from the conserved cysteine through the conserved F or W. Each record gives: V gene, J gene, CDR3 length, D gene, clone size, CDR3 protein, CDR3 DNA. A D gene is named only where the DNA matches it firmly. Size is omitted from some rows. Given values are once, few, many or a class for expanded clones.

TRBV2	TRBJ2-7	15	NA	NA	CARGISSESSYEQYF	TGTGCCAGAGGGATTTCTAGCGAGAGCTCCTACGAGCAGTACTTC
TRBV2	TRBJ2-7	12	NA	NA	CASSGDFYEQYF	TGTGCCAGCAGCGGGGACTTCTACGAGCAGTACTTC
TRBV2	TRBJ1-1	14	TRBD1	NA	CASSETGGYTEAFF	TGTGCCAGCAGTGAGACAGGGGGGTACACTGAAGCTTTCTTT
TRBV19	TRBJ2-3	19	TRBD2	NA	CASSQSRPGLAGGRNTQYF	TGTGCCAGTAGCCAATCTCGGCCGGGACTAGCGGGAGGTCGGAATACGCAGTATTTT
TRBV3-1/TRBV3-2	TRBJ1-1	15	TRBD1	NA	CASSYRDRILTEAFF	TGTGCCAGCAGCTATAGGGACAGGATTCTCACTGAAGCTTTCTTT
TRBV5-4	TRBJ1-1	15	NA	NA	CASSNAGGANTEAFF	TGTGCCAGCAGTAACGCGGGGGGGGCGAACACTGAAGCTTTCTTT
TRBV5-4	TRBJ2-7	14	NA	NA	CASSPDLLSDEQYF	TGTGCCAGCAGCCCCGATCTACTCTCGGACGAGCAGTACTTC
TRBV19	TRBJ2-1	16	TRBD2	NA	CARCLGSGRGYNEQFF	TGTGCCAGATGCTTAGGAAGCGGGAGGGGCTACAATGAGCAGTTCTTC
TRBV7-2	TRBJ2-1	15	NA	few	CASSDSVSSYNEQFF	TGTGCCAGCAGCGATAGCGTTAGCTCCTACAATGAGCAGTTCTTC
TRBV2	TRBJ2-5	11	NA	NA	CASSELETQYF	TGTGCCAGCAGTGAACTGGAGACCCAGTACTTC
TRBV3-1/TRBV3-2	TRBJ2-1	12	NA	NA	CASSHGVGEQFF	TGTGCCAGCAGCCACGGGGTAGGTGAGCAGTTCTTC
TRBV7-2	TRBJ2-3	14	TRBD1	NA	CASSKRDRSDTQYF	TGTGCCAGCAGCAAACGGGACAGGTCAGATACGCAGTATTTT
TRBV12-3/TRBV12-4	TRBJ2-7	13	TRBD1	NA	CASRGQGEGEQYF	TGTGCCAGCAGAGGACAGGGGGAGGGCGAGCAGTACTTC
TRBV5-6	TRBJ1-6	16	NA	NA	CASSLRGSRLNSPLHF	TGTGCCAGCAGCTTAAGGGGATCTAGGCTTAATTCACCCCTCCACTTT
TRBV7-2	TRBJ2-5	16	TRBD2	once	CASSLGGSGSGETQYF	TGTGCCAGCAGCTTAGGCGGCAGCGGGAGCGGGGAGACCCAGTACTTC
TRBV5-4	TRBJ2-5	16	NA	NA	CASSLLPGGGRETQYF	TGTGCCAGCAGCTTGCTCCCCGGGGGTGGGAGGGAGACCCAGTACTTC
TRBV11-3	TRBJ2-1	14	TRBD2	NA	CASSFGTSGNEQFF	TGTGCCAGCAGCTTCGGGACTAGCGGCAATGAGCAGTTCTTC
TRBV5-1	TRBJ2-7	15	TRBD1	NA	CASSRPGQGLYEQYF	TGCGCCAGCAGCAGACCGGGACAGGGCTTATACGAGCAGTACTTC
TRBV6-1	TRBJ2-7	15	TRBD1	NA	CASSEAQGALYEQYF	TGTGCCAGCAGTGAAGCGCAGGGGGCGCTCTACGAGCAGTACTTC
TRBV4-3	TRBJ1-2	15	TRBD1	NA	CASSHVGTGDFGYTF	TGCGCCAGCAGCCATGTCGGGACAGGGGACTTCGGCTACACCTTC
TRBV15	TRBJ1-2	15	TRBD1	NA	CATSRDRGTGEGYTF	TGTGCCACCAGCAGAGATCGCGGGACAGGGGAAGGCTACACCTTC
TRBV19	TRBJ2-1	15	NA	once	CASSITSGLHNEQFF	TGTGCCAGTAGTATAACCTCTGGACTTCACAATGAGCAGTTCTTC
TRBV10-1	TRBJ2-7	13	NA	NA	CASSVGGSYEQYF	TGCGCCAGCAGTGTCGGAGGGTCCTACGAGCAGTACTTC
TRBV7-2	TRBJ2-1	14	TRBD2	NA	CASSAIAGHNEQFF	TGTGCCAGCAGCGCGATAGCGGGCCATAATGAGCAGTTCTTC
TRBV6-1	TRBJ1-2	14	NA	NA	CASSEAPGQYGYTF	TGTGCCAGCAGTGAAGCGCCAGGCCAATATGGCTACACCTTC
TRBV19	TRBJ1-5	17	NA	NA	CASTRGPRQASNQPQHF	TGTGCCAGTACCCGGGGCCCTCGACAGGCGAGCAATCAGCCCCAGCATTTT
TRBV4-3	TRBJ1-2	14	NA	NA	CASSQEHSNYGYTF	TGCGCCAGCAGCCAAGAGCACAGCAACTATGGCTACACCTTC
TRBV5-1	TRBJ2-7	15	NA	NA	CASSLGVGVSYEQYF	TGCGCCAGCAGCTTGGGGGTAGGGGTGTCCTACGAGCAGTACTTC
TRBV6-2/TRBV6-3	TRBJ1-2	18	NA	NA	CASSYFEGRGSLNYGYTF	TGTGCCAGCAGTTACTTCGAGGGCAGGGGATCGCTTAACTATGGCTACACCTTC
TRBV5-6	TRBJ1-1	16	NA	NA	CASSVRSGVGYSEAFF	TGTGCCAGCAGCGTTAGATCCGGGGTCGGATACTCTGAAGCTTTCTTT
TRBV9	TRBJ2-5	15	NA	NA	CASSVEGSGLETQYF	TGTGCCAGCAGCGTAGAAGGATCAGGGTTAGAGACCCAGTACTTC
TRBV5-5	TRBJ2-5	16	TRBD1	NA	CASSLRRDRYQETQYF	TGTGCCAGCAGCCTGAGGCGGGACAGGTACCAAGAGACCCAGTACTTC
TRBV18	TRBJ1-2	16	TRBD1	NA	CASSRSGQGLFYGYTF	TGTGCCAGCTCACGTTCTGGACAGGGCCTTTTCTATGGCTACACCTTC
TRBV2	TRBJ1-2	13	NA	NA	CASSEYGSGSYTF	TGTGCCAGCAGTGAATACGGCTCGGGAAGCTACACCTTC
TRBV28	TRBJ1-3	15	TRBD1	NA	CASRRDRLSGNTIYF	TGTGCCAGCAGAAGGGACAGACTCTCTGGAAACACCATATATTTT
TRBV24-1	TRBJ2-1	15	TRBD2	once	CATSRGTSGKDEQFF	TGTGCCACCAGTAGGGGGACTAGCGGGAAAGATGAGCAGTTCTTC
TRBV7-2	TRBJ2-5	16	TRBD2	NA	CASSPNGRRIRETQYF	TGTGCCAGCAGCCCGAACGGGAGGAGGATAAGAGAGACCCAGTACTTC
TRBV10-3	TRBJ2-5	14	TRBD2	NA	CAISVSGGGETQYF	TGTGCCATCAGTGTCAGCGGGGGAGGGGAGACCCAGTACTTC
TRBV29-1	TRBJ1-1	13	NA	NA	CSAKGQMNTEAFF	TGCAGCGCTAAGGGACAAATGAACACTGAAGCTTTCTTT
TRBV2	TRBJ2-1	17	TRBD2	NA	CAIPAGTSGATYNEQFF	TGTGCCATCCCTGCAGGGACTAGCGGGGCCACCTACAATGAGCAGTTCTTC
TRBV7-2	TRBJ1-5	15	NA	NA	CASSLYGEGNQPQHF	TGTGCCAGCAGCTTATACGGGGAGGGCAATCAGCCCCAGCATTTT
TRBV3-1/TRBV3-2	TRBJ2-5	16	TRBD2	NA	CASSQVLTGGGETQYF	TGTGCCAGCAGCCAAGTCTTGACGGGAGGTGGGGAGACCCAGTACTTC
TRBV14	TRBJ2-2	14	NA	NA	CASSTGRDTGELFF	TGTGCCAGCAGTACGGGAAGGGACACCGGGGAGCTGTTTTTT
TRBV7-8	TRBJ1-5	15	TRBD1	few	CASSLFRDRGQPQHF	TGTGCCAGCAGCTTATTTAGGGACAGGGGCCAGCCCCAGCATTTT
TRBV14	TRBJ1-1	14	TRBD1	NA	CASSSGQGNTEAFF	TGTGCCAGCAGCTCGGGACAGGGGAACACTGAAGCTTTCTTT
TRBV2	TRBJ2-3	13	TRBD1	once	CASSDRVTDTQYF	TGTGCCAGTTCGGACAGGGTCACAGATACGCAGTATTTT
TRBV10-3	TRBJ2-2	13	NA	NA	CASTPQSTGELFF	TGTGCCTCCACCCCACAATCCACCGGGGAGCTGTTTTTT
TRBV5-8	TRBJ2-3	15	TRBD2	NA	CASSFREGQRDTQYF	TGTGCCAGCAGCTTTCGGGAGGGCCAGCGAGATACGCAGTATTTT
TRBV5-8	TRBJ2-1	18	TRBD2	NA	CASSLGLAGVSSYNEQFF	TGTGCCAGCAGCTTGGGACTAGCGGGAGTTAGCTCCTACAATGAGCAGTTCTTC
TRBV14	TRBJ2-5	11	NA	NA	CASSSGETQYF	TGTGCCAGCAGTTCAGGAGAGACCCAGTACTTC
TRBV29-1	TRBJ1-5	12	NA	NA	CSVGARDQPQHF	TGCAGCGTTGGTGCCCGGGATCAGCCCCAGCATTTT
TRBV6-2/TRBV6-3	TRBJ2-7	16	TRBD1	once	CASSYLPTGTGAKQYF	TGTGCCAGCAGTTACCTCCCTACCGGGACAGGGGCGAAGCAGTACTTC
TRBV25-1	TRBJ2-5	15	TRBD2	NA	CASSLAGAGLETQYF	TGTGCCAGCAGCTTAGCGGGAGCTGGACTTGAGACCCAGTACTTC
TRBV5-1	TRBJ2-1	13	NA	NA	CASSFAVRDEQFF	TGCGCCAGCAGCTTCGCGGTGCGGGATGAGCAGTTCTTC
TRBV6-5	TRBJ2-5	14	NA	NA	CASSPVSGRETQYF	TGTGCCAGCAGCCCCGTTAGCGGTCGAGAGACCCAGTACTTC
TRBV5-1	TRBJ1-5	16	NA	NA	CASSSREGGFNQPQHF	TGCGCCAGCAGCTCCCGGGAGGGGGGTTTCAATCAGCCCCAGCATTTT
TRBV27	TRBJ2-7	14	TRBD2	NA	CASSLSPSGRAQYF	TGTGCCAGCAGTTTATCTCCTAGCGGGAGGGCGCAGTACTTC
TRBV6-5	TRBJ1-3	15	NA	few	CASKVDSYSGNTIYF	TGTGCCAGCAAGGTGGACTCTTACTCTGGAAACACCATATATTTT
TRBV28	TRBJ1-6	15	NA	once	CASSPLFAGNSPLHF	TGTGCCAGCAGCCCGTTGTTCGCGGGGAATTCACCCCTCCACTTT
TRBV5-1	TRBJ2-2	15	NA	NA	CASSLFSVNTGELFF	TGCGCCAGCAGCTTGTTTAGCGTGAACACCGGGGAGCTGTTTTTT